The 5 T cell receptor beta chains below were found in one sample sequenced in a study of cytomegalovirus exposure and HLA in healthy donors. The primer mix had 60 Vbeta and 13 Jbeta primers. Assay: immunoSEQ multiplex PCR; the TCRdb copy retains only in-frame clones and omits some. The sample comprises tens of thousands of clones, about 80% of which are singletons, and roughly 7.7% rests with the top ten. The sequencing input was PBMCs. The receptor set was obtained from a man aged 60 to 69 in good health and CMV-seropositive.

Worth noting for this clone: One junction end disagrees with the germline gene, perhaps due to a read error. The V and J genes are TRBV2 and TRBJ2-7, with D uncertain. The CDR3 has 14 residues. Germline V CDR1 and CDR2: SNHLY, FYNNEI. This chain's CDR3 is CASREDSLSYEQYF. CDR3 coding DNA: TGTGCCAGCAGAGAAGACTCCCTTTCCTACGAGCAGTACTTC. The full variable domain, with the rest looked up from reference TRBV2 and TRBJ2-7, is EPEVTQTPSHQVTQMGQEVILRCVPISNHLYFYWYRQILGQKVEFLVSFYNNEISEKSEIFDDQFSVERPDGSNFTLKIRSTKLEDSAMYFCASREDSLSYEQYFGPGTRLTVT.

CDR3 coding DNA: TGTGCCAGTAGTATGACAGGGTCCATGAACACTGAAGCTTTCTTT. It is translated as CASSMTGSMNTEAFF. The chain is built from TRBV19 and TRBJ1-1, with 7 bases aligning to TRBD1. Germline CDR1 LNHDA, CDR2 SQIVND (reference sequence). The J segment lost 0 bases and the V segment lost 3 bases, leaving 4 bases of the junction unmatched. The CDR3 consists of 15 residues. The variable domain in full, completed from reference TRBV19 and TRBJ1-1, reads DGGITQSPKYLFRKEGQNVTLSCEQNLNHDAMYWYRQDPGQGLRLIYYSQIVNDFQKGDIAEGYSVSREKKESFPLTVTSAQKNPTAFYLCASSMTGSMNTEAFFGQGTRLTVV.

Written as DNA, the CDR3 is TGTGCCAGCGGACAGGGGACCCTCTCCTACAATGAGCAGTTCTTC. Amino acids: CASGQGTLSYNEQFF. The chain recombines TRBV27 with TRBJ2-1; 9 nucleotides agree with TRBD1. Germline CDR1 MNHEY, CDR2 SMNVEV (reference sequence). The V segment lost 8 bases and the J segment 0 bases; nucleotides outside the gene matches: 5. The length of the CDR3 is 15 residues.

CDR3 DNA sequence: TGCGCCAGCAGCCCAGGGACAGCCAGTTCCTACGAGCAGTACTTC. It yields the protein CASSPGTASSYEQYF. The gene calls are TRBV5-1 and TRBJ2-7, with TRBD1 matching over 7 bases. The germline gives CDR1 SGHRS, CDR2 YFSETQ. J gave up 1 base and V 4 bases, and 8 bases lay outside the gene matches. This CDR3 contains 15 residues.

This sequence joins TRBV7-2 and TRBJ2-5; D is perhaps TRBD2 (6 bases). The CDR3 sequence is 14 residues long. Germline V lookup: CDR1 SGHTA, CDR2 FQGNSA. Trimming pared 3 bases from V and 7 bases from J, leaving 15 bases between. The CDR3 DNA is TGTGCCAGCAGCTTTGCGACTAGGATGATGACCCAGTACTTC. Translating gives CASSFATRMMTQYF.